This TCR beta chain was retrieved from a study of blood T cell repertoires in COVID-19. The CDR3 is made up of 15 amino acids. Germline-derived CDR1 and CDR2 are MNHEY and SVGAGI. Trimming left V 6 bases short and J 2 bases short, with 16 bases between. Data came from immunoSEQ multiplex PCR; TCRdb stores just in-frame clones and leaves some out. The table has about 270,000 clones, about nine tenths seen once. The origin of this receptor is a woman in her forties or fifties who had recovered from COVID-19. Sequences were obtained from PBMCs or T cells enriched from blood (not recorded which). The genes are TRBV6-5 and TRBJ1-2; possible D gene TRBD1, 5 bases. The CDR3 loop reads CASRPYRKGNYGYTF. The CDR3, as DNA: TGTGCCAGCAGACCCTACAGGAAGGGCAACTATGGCTACACCTTC.